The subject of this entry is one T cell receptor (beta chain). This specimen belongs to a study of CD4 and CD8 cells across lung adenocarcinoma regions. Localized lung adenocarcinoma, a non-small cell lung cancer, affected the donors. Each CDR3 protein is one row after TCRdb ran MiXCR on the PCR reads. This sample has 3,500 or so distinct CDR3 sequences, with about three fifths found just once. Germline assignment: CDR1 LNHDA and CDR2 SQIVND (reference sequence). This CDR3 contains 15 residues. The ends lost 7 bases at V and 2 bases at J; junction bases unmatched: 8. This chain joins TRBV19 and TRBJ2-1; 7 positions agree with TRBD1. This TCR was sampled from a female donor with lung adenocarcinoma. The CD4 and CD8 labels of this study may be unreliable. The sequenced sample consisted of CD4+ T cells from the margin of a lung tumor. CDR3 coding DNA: TGTGCCAGTACCCGGACAGGAAGCCCCTACAATGAGCAGTTCTTC. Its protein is CASTRTGSPYNEQFF.